This T cell receptor (beta chain) was captured by sequencing in a study of vaccination effects on CD4 cells after COVID-19. A note on this clone: Its antigen remains unidentified.

Antigen-specific CD4+ T cells expanded by the ViraFEST assay with viral peptide pools were then sequenced. Following culture for around 10 days, CD4+ T cells were isolated. According to the study, vaccine recipients showed no prior SARS-CoV-2 infection and negative nucleocapsid antibodies. Every well housed two million PBMC, which grew in culture alongside around 10 IU/ml IL-2 and 8.5 to 10 ug/ml peptides. Cultures got half-medium changes with IL-2 on days 3 and 7. CDR1 and CDR2 from the germline V gene are MDHEN and SYDVKM. Trimming left V 7 bases short and J 8 bases short, with 20 bases between. CDR3 size: 14 residues. Produced via immunoSEQ multiplex PCR; TCRdb's table is partial and in-frame only. This sample has some 60,000 clones; roughly three quarters occur once, and the top ten carry 2.8%. Findings and limits, study-wide: In vaccinees who were healthy, merely 1 out of 255 vaccine-induced clones cross-reacted with common cold coronaviruses. Clones that were induced by infection or by vaccine showed marked contraction late after vaccination.

This chain links TRBV28 with TRBJ1-2, with TRBD1 as a possible D gene (5 bases). This clonotype originated in a human donor who received a COVID-19 vaccine. The sequenced sample was CD4+ T cells from PBMCs cultured with HCoV-NL63 spike peptides, obtained before COVID-19 vaccination. The CDR3: CASTLTGTPAGYTF. The CDR3 nucleotides read TGTGCCAGCACGTTAACCGGGACGCCGGCGGGCTACACCTTC.